This TCR beta chain was identified in a study of early T cells in non-severe SARS-CoV-2 infection. Overall study: Unsorted whole-blood RNA was sequenced in bulk, leaving chains unpaired.

In the case of this clonotype: What it binds is unknown.

Study-level points and caveats: The matching step, a VDJdb search, favored anti-spike CD8 responses and missed private and CD4 specificities.

The TCR library protocol was used to attach unique molecular identifiers. These identifiers were attached to individual cDNA molecules. From the 5' RACE reads, TCRdb called clonotypes with MiXCR, one entry per CDR3 protein. The sample records about 29,000 distinct CDR3 sequences, about 5% being singletons. Sequenced: whole blood. The TCR comes from an adult who was a healthcare worker with PCR-confirmed SARS-CoV-2 infection or an uninfected control (not recorded which).

DNA of the CDR3: TGTGCCAGCAGCTTAGGGGCGGGAGGGTCCACAGATACGCAGTATTTT. The encoded protein is CASSLGAGGSTDTQYF. The genes are TRBV11-2 and TRBJ2-3; 9 bases line up with TRBD2. Germline V gene sequence: CDR1 SGHAT, CDR2 FQNNGV. After removal of 1 base from V and 2 bases from J, the junction contained 4 bases not matched to a gene. This CDR3 has 16 amino acids.